The rows below give T cell receptor beta chains drawn from one sample of a study of blood T cell dynamics during melanoma immunotherapy. The protocol was immunoSEQ multiplex PCR, while the TCRdb copy is restricted to in-frame clones and leaves out a portion. This table has approximately 20,000 clones, about 85% appearing once. The source material was blood, sampled from a patient treated with checkpoint blockade. The receptors stem from a human donor with melanoma. Both conserved end residues are part of each CDR3. The D gene is left open where the match is weak. Not all rows give a size; the values are once, few, many and, for expanded clones, a class.

D	size	J	V	CDR3	DNA
TRBD2	NA	TRBJ2-1	TRBV5-5	CASSARLAGGGNEQFF	TGTGCCAGCAGCGCTCGACTAGCGGGAGGTGGTAATGAGCAGTTCTTC
TRBD1	once	TRBJ1-2	TRBV28	CASTGQGAGSGGYTF	TGTGCCAGCACGGGACAGGGGGCGGGATCAGGTGGCTACACCTTC
NA	NA	TRBJ2-2	TRBV21-1	CASRGGGYTGELFF	TGTGCCAGCAGGGGCGGGGGGTACACCGGGGAGCTGTTTTTT
TRBD2	NA	TRBJ2-1	TRBV4-1	CASSLVGTSRIDEQFF	TGCGCCAGCAGCCTTGTCGGGACTAGCAGAATTGATGAGCAGTTCTTC
TRBD2	NA	TRBJ2-1	TRBV10-3	CAISESREAYNEQFF	TGTGCCATCAGTGAGTCGCGGGAGGCCTACAATGAGCAGTTCTTC
NA	NA	TRBJ2-5	TRBV11-2	CASSSVGGLGDTQYF	TGTGCCAGCAGCTCCGTCGGCGGACTCGGGGATACCCAGTACTTC
NA	NA	TRBJ2-5	TRBV9	CASSVGGFGTQYF	TGTGCCAGCAGCGTAGGCGGTTTCGGGACCCAGTACTTC
TRBD2	NA	TRBJ2-7	TRBV28	CASINRRASGRSPSSYEQYF	TGTGCCAGCATAAATCGGCGAGCTAGCGGGAGATCCCCAAGCTCCTACGAGCAGTACTTC
TRBD1	NA	TRBJ2-1	TRBV7-3	CASSLPGQGAVNEQFF	TGTGCCAGCAGCTTACCGGGACAGGGGGCGGTCAATGAGCAGTTCTTC
NA	once	TRBJ2-1	TRBV6-6	CASRTPSYNEQFF	TGTGCCAGCAGGACTCCGTCCTACAATGAGCAGTTCTTC
TRBD1	NA	TRBJ1-4	TRBV18	CASSRFPGQAANEKLFF	TGTGCCAGCTCACGATTCCCGGGACAGGCCGCTAATGAAAAACTGTTTTTT
NA	NA	TRBJ2-1	TRBV2	CASRPVSPFRDSRAEQFF	TGTGCCAGCCGACCTGTCAGCCCTTTCCGGGACTCAAGGGCTGAGCAGTTCTTC
NA	once	TRBJ2-1	TRBV5-6	CASSWWSSYNEQFF	TGTGCCAGCTCCTGGTGGAGCTCCTACAATGAGCAGTTCTTC
NA	NA	TRBJ1-1	TRBV5-4	CASSPTWDTEAFF	TGTGCCAGCAGCCCGACCTGGGACACTGAAGCTTTCTTT
TRBD1	NA	TRBJ1-2	TRBV4-2	CASSQPDRDYGYTF	TGTGCCAGCAGCCAACCGGACAGGGACTATGGCTACACCTTC
TRBD2	once	TRBJ2-1	TRBV29-1	CSAGSGGDYNEQFF	TGCAGCGCCGGGAGTGGGGGGGACTACAATGAGCAGTTCTTC
NA	once	TRBJ2-2	TRBV4-2	CASSQARAGLGTGELFF	TGTGCCAGCAGCCAAGCTAGGGCGGGCTTGGGCACCGGGGAGCTGTTTTTT
TRBD2	NA	TRBJ2-1	TRBV7-9	CASSLVGLAGERTYNEQFF	TGTGCCAGCAGCTTAGTCGGACTAGCGGGAGAGCGAACCTACAATGAGCAGTTCTTC
NA	NA	TRBJ1-2	TRBV6-5	CASSYSNSPPRGYTF	TGTGCCAGCAGTTACTCGAACAGTCCCCCGAGGGGCTACACCTTC